A selection of T cell receptor beta chains follows, all from one sample in a study of PD-1 blockade in mismatch repair-deficient tumors. The protocol was immunoSEQ multiplex PCR, while the TCRdb copy is restricted to in-frame clones and leaves out a portion. Of over 15,000 clones detected, roughly 84% appear once; the ten largest clones hold over 15%. This specimen was PBMCs, taken before pembrolizumab treatment. The receptors here all came from an adult with mismatch repair-deficient cancer. The CDR3 runs from the conserved cysteine through the conserved F or W. D genes are given only for firm matches. Size values are once, few and many counts, or a class for expanded clones, and some rows have none.

>TRBJ1-1|NA|NA|TRBV6-5
TGTGCCACCTCTCAGTCCAGGCGGAACACTGAAGCTTTCTTT
CATSQSRRNTEAFF
>TRBJ1-1|NA|NA|TRBV19
TGTGCCAGTAGGTACACAGGGTCAGAAGCTTTCTTT
CASRYTGSEAFF
>TRBJ2-1|TRBD2|NA|TRBV29-1
TGCAGCGTCTCGGGTGGAAGGGCTAGCGGGTACAATGAGCAGTTCTTC
CSVSGGRASGYNEQFF
>TRBJ2-7|NA|NA|TRBV5-1
TGCGCCAGCAGCCCAGGGACTTTCTCCTACGAGCAGTACTTC
CASSPGTFSYEQYF
>TRBJ1-1|NA|NA|TRBV21-1
TGTGCCAGCAGCAAATCGGACAGGGGCCCGAACACTGAAGCTTTCTTT
CASSKSDRGPNTEAFF
>TRBJ2-3|NA|NA|TRBV11-2
TGTGCCAGCAGCATTTTTCGCACTGCTAGCACAGATACGCAGTATTTT
CASSIFRTASTDTQYF
>TRBJ2-2|TRBD1|NA|TRBV7-8
TGTGCCAGCAGCCCCCAACAGGGGCCCGCGAACACCGGGGAGCTGTTTTTT
CASSPQQGPANTGELFF
>TRBJ2-3|TRBD2|NA|TRBV5-1
TGCGCCAGCAGCTGGTCTAGCGGGAGGGGCTCGAATACGCAGTATTTT
CASSWSSGRGSNTQYF
>TRBJ2-1|NA|NA|TRBV7-8
TGTGCCAGCAGCCCTCCTAGGCGGGATGAGCAGTTCTTC
CASSPPRRDEQFF
>TRBJ2-1|TRBD2|NA|TRBV7-8
TGTGCCAGCATCAAAGGGACTAGCGCACTCAATGAGCAGTTCTTC
CASIKGTSALNEQFF
>TRBJ1-5|NA|NA|TRBV2
TGTGCCAGCAGTGACCTGCATCAGCCCCAGCATTTT
CASSDLHQPQHF
>TRBJ2-5|NA|NA|TRBV7-9
TGTGCCAGCAGCTCTAGGGAGGCCTCCTTAGAGACCCAGTACTTC
CASSSREASLETQYF
>TRBJ1-1|TRBD1|few|TRBV6-1
TGTGCCAGCAGTAAGGGGGACAGGGGTGAAGCTTTCTTT
CASSKGDRGEAFF